This TCR beta chain was observed in a study of blood T cell repertoires in COVID-19. Study information: Spain, Italy and the United States supplied samples that represented acute and convalescent COVID-19. PBMCs, B-cell-depleted T cells, or T cells provided the cDNA or gDNA that made up the material.

This CDR3 region has 14 residues. V dropped 4 bases and J dropped 3 bases, with 13 bases sitting between them. Germline CDR1 reads GTSNPN; CDR2 reads SVGIG (reference sequence). The cohort comprised adults aged 18 to 89 years residing in approximately 25 US areas. Participants reported their clinical history, and cohort assignment relied on those reports. Measured with immunoSEQ multiplex PCR; TCRdb has only the in-frame clones, and not every one. The table shows some 300,000 clones, with around 87% occurring only once. The specimen was PBMCs or T cells enriched from blood (not recorded which). This TCR derives from a woman in her late teens or twenties with acute COVID-19. V is TRBV30 and J is TRBJ2-1; tentative D call: TRBD2 (6 bases). For the CDR3, the DNA is TGTGCCTGGACGCAGCGGGTGAACTACAATGAGCAGTTCTTC. Translation: CAWTQRVNYNEQFF.